The 20 T cell receptor beta chains below come from one sample, sequenced in a study of T cell responses to AZD1222 COVID-19 vaccine. This table comes from immunoSEQ multiplex PCR, and its TCRdb copy is limited to in-frame clones, with some not included. Of 150,000 to 180,000 clones in the sample, more than 90% are singletons; the top ten hold about 1.6%. Sequencing used peripheral blood, obtained 28 days after the second AZD1222 dose. The receptors shown here come from an adult who received the AZD1222 COVID-19 vaccine.

This rearrangement joins TRBV2 to TRBJ2-2; D is perhaps TRBD1 (6 bases). CDR1 and CDR2 (germline): SNHLY, FYNNEI. Trimming pared 3 bases from V and 2 bases from J, leaving 7 bases between. The CDR3 contains 14 residues. The chain's CDR3 is CASSDRGNTGELFF. CDR3 coding DNA: TGTGCCAGCAGTGACAGGGGAAACACCGGGGAGCTGTTTTTT. The whole variable domain, remainder taken from reference TRBV2 and TRBJ2-2, is EPEVTQTPSHQVTQMGQEVILRCVPISNHLYFYWYRQILGQKVEFLVSFYNNEISEKSEIFDDQFSVERPDGSNFTLKIRSTKLEDSAMYFCASSDRGNTGELFFGEGSRLTVL.

The chain joins TRBV21-1 to TRBJ1-2. TRBV21-1 is a pseudogene locus. The length of the CDR3 is 14 residues. The CDR3 region has the DNA TGTGCCAGCAGCAAAGCCGGGACTAACTATGGCTACACCTTC. Amino acid sequence: CASSKAGTNYGYTF.

V is TRBV15 and J is TRBJ2-7, with D unclear. Trimming cost V 0 bases and J 4 bases, with 13 bases left between them. Per germline, CDR1 LNHNV and CDR2 YYDKDF (reference sequence). This CDR3 is 15 amino acids long. CDR3 in amino acids: CATSRDYGVRYEQYF. In DNA, the CDR3 is TGTGCCACCAGCAGAGATTATGGGGTTAGGTACGAGCAGTACTTC.

This chain connects TRBV5-6 to TRBJ1-2, with 9 bases aligning to TRBD1. This CDR3 spans 13 amino acids. J gave up 10 bases and V 1 base, and 5 bases lay outside the gene matches. The germline V gene encodes CDR1 SGHDT and CDR2 YYEEEE. CDR3 sequence: CASSLRDRVNYTF. DNA of the CDR3: TGTGCCAGCAGCTTGCGGGACAGGGTAAACTACACCTTC.

CDR3 in amino acids: CASSVSTQPSPLHF. DNA of the CDR3: TGCGCCAGCAGCGTTTCCACCCAACCTTCACCCCTCCACTTT. The chain recombines TRBV5-1 with TRBJ1-6; no definite D call. The CDR3 contains 14 residues. V was shortened by 4 bases and J by 9 bases, with 14 bases between the two germline ends. Germline CDR1 and CDR2: SGHRS and YFSETQ.

This sequence joins TRBV19 and TRBJ1-2; weak D call: TRBD1 (5 bases). Germline V CDR1 and CDR2: LNHDA, SQIVND (reference sequence). V lost 7 bases to trimming and J lost 3 bases, with 15 bases between them. The CDR3 has 14 amino acids. CDR3 in DNA: TGTGCCAGTACCTCGCTTCCGGGGCACTATGGCTACACCTTC. The encoded protein is CASTSLPGHYGYTF.

This sequence joins TRBV9 and TRBJ2-5; 12 positions agree with TRBD2. V gave up 4 bases and J gave up 1 base; unmatched junction bases: 5. Germline V gives CDR1 SGDLS, CDR2 YYNGEE. CDR3 size: 16 residues. CDR3 amino acids: CASSPGLAGLQETQYF. The DNA of the CDR3 is TGTGCCAGCAGCCCGGGACTAGCGGGCCTCCAAGAGACCCAGTACTTC.

The chain combines TRBV5-6 with TRBJ2-3; possibly TRBD1 for D (5 bases). The CDR3 has 15 amino acids. Germline V lookup: CDR1 SGHDT, CDR2 YYEEEE. V was pared by 4 bases and J by 1 base, with 13 bases between. DNA of the CDR3: TGTGCCAGCAGCCCCGGGTGGGGCGGCACAGATACGCAGTATTTT. Amino acid sequence: CASSPGWGGTDTQYF.

The rearrangement uses TRBV4-2 and TRBJ2-7; D is unclear. V was shortened by 0 bases and J by 6 bases, with 9 bases between the two germline ends. Per germline, CDR1 LGHNA and CDR2 YNFKEQ. The CDR3 contains 13 residues. Here the CDR3 reads CASSQDWAVEQYF. The CDR3 bases are TGTGCCAGCAGCCAAGATTGGGCGGTCGAGCAGTACTTC.

The rearrangement joins TRBV19 to TRBJ1-1; 7 bases line up with TRBD1. Germline V gene data show CDR1 as LNHDA and CDR2 as SQIVND (reference sequence). Trimming cost V 8 bases and J 2 bases; bases outside gene matches: 8. CDR3 length equals 14 residues. CDR3 loop: CASGRDRQNTEAFF. In nucleotides, the CDR3 is TGTGCCAGTGGAAGGGACAGACAAAACACTGAAGCTTTCTTT.

The chain recombines TRBV2 with TRBJ2-6, with D uncertain. The CDR3 runs to 16 residues. CDR1 is SNHLY, CDR2 FYNNEI, per germline. Trimming removed 7 bases at V and 2 bases at J, with 15 bases between. CDR3: CASTNPDAAGANVLTF. CDR3 nucleotide sequence: TGTGCCAGCACCAACCCTGACGCCGCTGGGGCCAACGTCCTGACTTTC.

The chain joins TRBV7-2 to TRBJ1-1; D gene ambiguous. V was clipped by 1 base and J by 1 base, with 10 bases between them. The germline V gene encodes CDR1 SGHTA and CDR2 FQGNSA. The CDR3 is made up of 15 amino acids. The CDR3 DNA reads as TGTGCCAGCAGCTTAGACTGGCAGGCGAACACTGAAGCTTTCTTT. Its protein is CASSLDWQANTEAFF.

The V gene is TRBV15, the J gene TRBJ1-6; D may be TRBD1 (5 bases). The CDR3 is made up of 13 amino acids. Trimming pared 6 bases from V and 10 bases from J, leaving 13 bases between. From germline, CDR1 is LNHNV and CDR2 YYDKDF (reference sequence). The CDR3 reads CATSDRRGSPLHF. CDR3 coding DNA: TGTGCCACCAGTGATCGGAGGGGATCACCCCTCCACTTT. The full variable domain, in which reference TRBV15 and TRBJ1-6 provide the parts outside the CDR3, is DAMVIQNPRYQVTQFGKPVTLSCSQTLNHNVMYWYQQKSSQAPKLLFHYYDKDFNNEADTPDNFQSRRPNTSFCFLDIRSPGLGDTAMYLCATSDRRGSPLHFGNGTRLTVT.

The rearrangement joins TRBV7-6 to TRBJ2-1; the match to TRBD2 covers 7 bases. The CDR3 has 13 amino acids. V shed 5 bases and J 9 bases; nucleotides not matched to a gene: 7. Germline values: CDR1 SGHVS, CDR2 FNYEAQ. Written as DNA, the CDR3 is TGTGCCAGCAGCGGAAGACTAGCAGGTGAGCAGTTCTTC. Translating it yields CASSGRLAGEQFF.

The rearrangement uses TRBV9 and TRBJ2-1, with unresolved D. Germline-derived CDR1 and CDR2 are SGDLS and YYNGEE. The V end lost 7 bases, the J end lost 8 bases, and 4 bases lay between the germline ends. There are 9 residues in the CDR3. The CDR3 nucleotides are TGTGCCAGCGGGGATGAGCAGTTCTTC. It is translated as CASGDEQFF.

The chain has TRBV19 and TRBJ2-7, with D possibly being TRBD1 or TRBD2 (5 bases each). Per the germline V gene, CDR1 is LNHDA and CDR2 is SQIVND (reference sequence). This CDR3 is 15 amino acids long. Trimming left V 6 bases short and J 2 bases short, with 17 bases between. CDR3 in amino acids: CASRAPYMGAYEQYF. CDR3 bases: TGTGCCAGTAGGGCTCCCTACATGGGGGCCTACGAGCAGTACTTC.

The V gene is TRBV9, the J gene TRBJ1-5; D remains unclear. V lost 4 bases and J 3 bases, leaving 8 bases between the germline ends. Germline CDR1 SGDLS, CDR2 YYNGEE. CDR3 size: 13 residues. The CDR3 sequence is CASSLSPNQPQHF. The CDR3 DNA follows: TGTGCCAGCAGCCTTAGCCCCAATCAGCCCCAGCATTTT.

The genes are TRBV5-6 and TRBJ1-5; the D gene is possibly TRBD1 (6 bases). The CDR3 is made up of 16 amino acids. The V gene's germline CDR1 is SGHDT and CDR2 YYEEEE. V was trimmed by 0 bases and J by 3 bases, leaving 13 bases between them. The CDR3 bases are TGTGCCAGCAGCTTGGGTCCCAGGGGAAACAATCAGCCCCAGCATTTT. This sequence encodes CASSLGPRGNNQPQHF.

The chain recombines TRBV6-5 with TRBJ1-2; D gene uncertain. V lost 5 bases and J lost 7, with 11 bases in between. The CDR3 consists of 12 residues. Germline assignment: CDR1 MNHEY and CDR2 SVGAGI. The CDR3 loop reads CASSLGSGGYTF. The CDR3 region has the DNA TGTGCCAGCAGTCTGGGCTCGGGTGGCTACACCTTC.

CDR3 sequence reads: CASSLDGTPSQPQHF. As DNA, the CDR3 is TGTGCCAGCAGCTTGGACGGGACCCCCAGTCAGCCCCAGCATTTT. The chain has TRBV5-6 and TRBJ1-5; a weak D match, TRBD1 (5 bases). The CDR3 spans 15 residues. CDR1 is SGHDT, CDR2 YYEEEE, per germline. V was pared by 0 bases and J by 6 bases, with 13 bases between.